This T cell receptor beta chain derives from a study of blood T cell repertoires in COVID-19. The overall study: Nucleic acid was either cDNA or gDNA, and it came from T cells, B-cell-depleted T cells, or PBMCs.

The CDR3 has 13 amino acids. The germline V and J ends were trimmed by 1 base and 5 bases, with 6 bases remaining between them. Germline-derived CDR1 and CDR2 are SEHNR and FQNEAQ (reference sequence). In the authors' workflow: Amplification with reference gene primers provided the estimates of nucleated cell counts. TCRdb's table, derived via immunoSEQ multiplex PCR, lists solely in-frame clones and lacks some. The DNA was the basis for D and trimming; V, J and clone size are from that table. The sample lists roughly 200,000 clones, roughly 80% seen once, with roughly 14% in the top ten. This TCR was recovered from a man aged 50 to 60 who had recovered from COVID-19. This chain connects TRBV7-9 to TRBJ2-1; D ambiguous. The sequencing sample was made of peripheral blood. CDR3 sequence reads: CASSLGPDNEQFF. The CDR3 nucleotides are TGTGCCAGCAGCTTAGGGCCTGACAATGAGCAGTTCTTC. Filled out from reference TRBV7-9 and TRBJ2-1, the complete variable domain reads DTGVSQNPRHKITKRGQNVTFRCDPISEHNRLYWYRQTLGQGPEFLTYFQNEAQLEKSRLLSDRFSAERPKGSFSTLEIQRTEQGDSAMYLCASSLGPDNEQFFGPGTRLTVL.